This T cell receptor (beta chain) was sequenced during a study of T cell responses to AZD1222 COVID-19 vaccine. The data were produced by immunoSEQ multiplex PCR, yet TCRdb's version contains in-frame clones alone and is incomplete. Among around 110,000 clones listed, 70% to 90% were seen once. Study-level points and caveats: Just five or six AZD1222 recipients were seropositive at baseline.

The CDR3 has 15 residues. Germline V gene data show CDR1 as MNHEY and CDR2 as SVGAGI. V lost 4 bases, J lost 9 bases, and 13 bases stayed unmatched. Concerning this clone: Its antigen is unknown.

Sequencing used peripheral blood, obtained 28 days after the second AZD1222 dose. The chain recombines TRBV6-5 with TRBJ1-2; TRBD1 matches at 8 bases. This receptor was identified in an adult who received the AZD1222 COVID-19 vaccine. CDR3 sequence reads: CASSLDRADLGRYTF. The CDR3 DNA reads TGTGCCAGCAGTTTGGACAGGGCGGATTTAGGACGCTACACCTTC.